The 31 T cell receptor beta chains below come from one sample, sequenced in a study of cytomegalovirus exposure and HLA in healthy donors. With 60 Vbeta and 13 Jbeta primers, the PCR was carried out. Method: immunoSEQ multiplex PCR; TCRdb's copy keeps in-frame clones and lacks some. In the table there are over 150,000 clones, just under 80% of which are singletons. Material: PBMCs. These receptors were taken from a woman aged 45-59 years in good health and CMV-seropositive.

The chain recombines TRBV6-5 with TRBJ1-5, with a possible D match to TRBD1 (5 bases). V lost 10 bases and J 1 base, leaving 14 bases between the germline ends. This CDR3 region has 14 residues. Per the germline V gene, CDR1 is MNHEY and CDR2 is SVGAGI. The CDR3 DNA sequence: TGTGCCACCAGCGCAGGGATCAGCAATCAGCCCCAGCATTTT. It yields the protein CATSAGISNQPQHF.

The genes are TRBV9 and TRBJ2-2; possible D gene TRBD1, 5 bases. Germline CDR1 is SGDLS and CDR2 is YYNGEE. V shed 1 base and J shed 0 bases, with 10 bases lying between them. CDR3 size: 16 residues. This CDR3 reads CASSVWGSPNTGELFF. CDR3 nucleotide sequence: TGTGCCAGCAGCGTATGGGGCAGTCCGAACACCGGGGAGCTGTTTTTT.

The chain joins TRBV10-3 to TRBJ2-7, with 8 nucleotides matching TRBD1. This CDR3 has 13 amino acids. Germline lookup yields CDR1 ENHRY and CDR2 SYGVKD. V dropped 0 bases and J dropped 10; count of bases not matched to a gene: 5. The CDR3 here is CAISESNRGVQYF. The DNA of the CDR3 is TGTGCCATCAGTGAGTCGAACAGGGGGGTTCAGTACTTC.

The genes are TRBV15 and TRBJ1-6; D is uncertain. V shed 4 bases and J shed 4 bases, with 14 bases lying between them. This CDR3 region has 16 residues. From germline, CDR1 is LNHNV and CDR2 YYDKDF (reference sequence). The CDR3 coding sequence is TGTGCCACCAGCAAGGAGGGAGGCAATTATAATTCACCCCTCCACTTT. As protein: CATSKEGGNYNSPLHF.

The chain is built from TRBV7-9 and TRBJ2-2; D is possibly TRBD2 (7 bases). The ends were cut back, 7 bases at V and 0 bases at J, with 12 bases in the middle. The CDR3 has 15 residues. Germline V gene sequence: CDR1 SEHNR, CDR2 FQNEAQ (reference sequence). In DNA form, the CDR3 reads TGTGCCAGCAACCTAGGGGGGGCGAACACCGGGGAGCTGTTTTTT. Its translation: CASNLGGANTGELFF.

The gene calls are TRBV2 and TRBJ2-2; D may be TRBD2 (5 bases). This CDR3 region has 14 residues. V lost 6 bases, J lost 2 bases, and 10 bases lay in between. The V gene's germline CDR1 is SNHLY and CDR2 FYNNEI. The CDR3 bases are TGTGCCAGCAGGACTGAGGGAAACACCGGGGAGCTGTTTTTT. Translating gives CASRTEGNTGELFF.

The chain combines TRBV4-1 with TRBJ2-1; TRBD2 matches at 11 bases. The germline CDR1 and CDR2 sequences are MGHRA and YSYEKL. The trim removed 1 base at V and 7 bases at J, leaving 9 bases unmatched. This CDR3 region has 17 residues. The chain's CDR3 is CASSQGLVAGGQNEQFF. The DNA for the CDR3 is TGCGCCAGCAGCCAAGGCCTGGTAGCGGGGGGGCAGAATGAGCAGTTCTTC.

The CDR3 nucleotides are TGTGCCAGCAACAAAGACCCCGGACAGGGGGTGGACGAGCAGTACTTC. Translated: CASNKDPGQGVDEQYF. The chain is built from TRBV9 and TRBJ2-7, with 10 bases aligning to TRBD1. J lost 5 bases, V lost 6 bases, and 14 bases had no gene match. This CDR3 region has 16 residues. Germline lookup yields CDR1 SGDLS and CDR2 YYNGEE.

The V and J genes are TRBV14 and TRBJ2-4; 7 bases align to TRBD1. CDR1 is SGHDN and CDR2 is FVKESK in the germline V gene. CDR3 length: 15 amino acids. J gave up 6 bases and V 4 bases, and 9 bases lay outside the gene matches. CDR3 amino acids: CASSLQRDSPNIQYF. CDR3 DNA sequence: TGTGCCAGCAGCCTCCAAAGGGACAGCCCAAACATTCAGTACTTC.

The V call is TRBV2, the J call TRBJ2-3, with D possibly TRBD1 on 6 matching bases. CDR3 length: 13 residues. CDR1 is SNHLY, CDR2 FYNNEI, per germline. V lost 6 bases and J lost 0, with 7 bases in between. The DNA for the CDR3 is TGTGCCAGCAGGGGACAAAGCACAGATACGCAGTATTTT. Translating it yields CASRGQSTDTQYF. The full variable domain, in which reference TRBV2 and TRBJ2-3 provide the parts outside the CDR3, is EPEVTQTPSHQVTQMGQEVILRCVPISNHLYFYWYRQILGQKVEFLVSFYNNEISEKSEIFDDQFSVERPDGSNFTLKIRSTKLEDSAMYFCASRGQSTDTQYFGPGTRLTVL.

The chain carries TRBV6-6 and TRBJ2-1; weak D call: TRBD2 (5 bases). Germline lookup yields CDR1 MNHNY and CDR2 SVGAGI (reference sequence). The ends were cut back, 0 bases at V and 0 bases at J, with 9 bases in the middle. The CDR3 runs to 16 residues. The CDR3 loop reads CASSYSEGRSYNEQFF. The CDR3 DNA reads TGTGCCAGCAGTTACTCCGAGGGCCGCTCCTACAATGAGCAGTTCTTC.

This chain joins TRBV25-1 and TRBJ2-7; 7 bases are a match to TRBD2. Germline V gene lookup returns CDR1 MGHDK and CDR2 SYGVNS. With 2 bases clipped from V and 4 bases from J, the junction kept 8 bases outside the gene matches. The CDR3 consists of 15 residues. The CDR3 DNA sequence: TGTGCCAGCAGTGAAGGGAGGGGCGGGTTGTACGAGCAGTACTTC. As protein: CASSEGRGGLYEQYF.

The chain recombines TRBV5-1 with TRBJ1-5; D is ambiguous. The CDR3 contains 13 residues. The germline V gene has CDR1 SGHRS and CDR2 YFSETQ. Trimming shortened V by 3 bases and J by 5 bases, and 9 bases separated the two germline ends. The CDR3 nucleotides read TGCGCCAGCAGCTCTGACATGGATCAGCCCCAGCATTTT. It codes for CASSSDMDQPQHF.

The genes are TRBV7-8 and TRBJ2-3, with 9 bases matching TRBD2. This CDR3 has 19 residues. CDR1 and CDR2 (germline): SGHVS, FQNEAQ. The V and J ends lost 0 bases and 1 base, in that order; junction bases with no gene match: 11. CDR3 residues: CASSLARGYGGGGTDTQYF. DNA for the CDR3: TGTGCCAGCAGCTTAGCGCGGGGGTATGGCGGGGGGGGCACAGATACGCAGTATTTT.

J is TRBJ1-5 and V is TRBV6-6; 7 bases fit TRBD1. The CDR3 contains 16 residues. The trim removed 2 bases at V and 0 bases at J, leaving 4 bases unmatched. From germline, CDR1 is MNHNY and CDR2 SVGAGI (reference sequence). The CDR3 DNA follows: TGTGCCAGCAGTTACCGGACAGGTTCTAGCAATCAGCCCCAGCATTTT. This gives the protein CASSYRTGSSNQPQHF.

CDR3 sequence: CASSGGDYNEQFF. In DNA form, the CDR3 reads TGTGCCAGCAGCGGGGGGGACTACAATGAGCAGTTCTTC. This chain joins TRBV7-3 and TRBJ2-1; TRBD2 matches 7 bases. CDR1 and CDR2 from the germline V gene are SGHTA and FQGTGA. V shed 5 bases and J 3 bases; nucleotides not matched to a gene: 1. The CDR3 sequence is 13 residues long.

This chain links TRBV7-3 with TRBJ2-1, with a weak D call TRBD2 (7 bases). Trimming pared 3 bases from V and 4 bases from J, leaving 16 bases between. This CDR3 has 16 residues. CDR1 and CDR2 (germline): SGHTA, FQGTGA. The CDR3 coding sequence is TGTGCCAGCAGCTTCCTTAGAGGGGGAGGGTACAATGAGCAGTTCTTC. Translation: CASSFLRGGGYNEQFF.

The V and J genes are TRBV18 and TRBJ1-1; D gene unclear. Trimming pared 0 bases from V and 1 base from J, leaving 9 bases between. The CDR3 is 15 residues long. Germline-derived CDR1 and CDR2 are KGHSH and LQKENI. In DNA form, the CDR3 reads TGTGCCAGCTCACCACCTAACGGCGGGAACACTGAAGCTTTCTTT. Its translation: CASSPPNGGNTEAFF.

The gene calls are TRBV27 and TRBJ1-1; D unresolved. The CDR3 extends over 14 amino acids. Germline assignment: CDR1 MNHEY and CDR2 SMNVEV (reference sequence). Trimming took 4 bases from V and 0 from J, leaving 9 bases between them. CDR3 in DNA: TGTGCCAGCAGTTCCTCCCCGTTGAACACTGAAGCTTTCTTT. Translation gives CASSSSPLNTEAFF.

This chain connects TRBV5-1 to TRBJ2-2; perhaps TRBD1 as D (7 bases). In germline, CDR1 is SGHRS, CDR2 YFSETQ. The CDR3 is 17 amino acids. Trimming stripped 0 bases from V and 4 bases from J, with 16 bases between. The CDR3 DNA follows: TGCGCCAGCAGCTTGGCCGACAGGGCCGGGGGCACCGGGGAGCTGTTTTTT. Amino acid sequence: CASSLADRAGGTGELFF.

This chain uses TRBV5-6 with TRBJ1-1, with 7 bases aligning to TRBD1. The CDR3 spans 15 residues. V lost 2 bases to trimming and J lost 0 bases; unmatched junction nucleotides: 4. Germline CDR1 SGHDT, CDR2 YYEEEE. CDR3 coding DNA: TGTGCCAGCAGCTTCGACACAGGGGTGAACACTGAAGCTTTCTTT. Translated: CASSFDTGVNTEAFF.

V usage is TRBV6-5 and J usage is TRBJ1-1; a possible D gene is TRBD1 (5 bases). The CDR3 consists of 14 residues. Germline V gene data show CDR1 as MNHEY and CDR2 as SVGAGI. Trimming removed 10 bases from V and 3 bases from J, with 18 bases in between. CDR3 region: CAISPRELDTEAFF. CDR3 bases: TGTGCCATCAGCCCCAGGGAACTCGACACTGAAGCTTTCTTT.

This clone was recorded a few times. This sequence joins TRBV5-1 and TRBJ2-2, with 8 bases matching TRBD1. J lost 5 bases, V lost 1 base, and 10 bases had no gene match. The CDR3 is 17 residues long. Germline V gene data show CDR1 as SGHRS and CDR2 as YFSETQ. CDR3 loop: CASSLRLTGDGTGELFF. As DNA, the CDR3 is TGCGCCAGCAGCTTGCGGTTGACAGGGGATGGAACCGGGGAGCTGTTTTTT.

CDR3 bases: TGTGCCAGCAGTTTATACAGGGCTCAGCCCCAGCATTTT. Its protein is CASSLYRAQPQHF. This chain links TRBV27 with TRBJ1-5, with D perhaps matching TRBD1 (6 bases). Trimming cost V 1 base and J 6 bases, with 7 bases left between them. The germline V gene encodes CDR1 MNHEY and CDR2 SMNVEV (reference sequence). The CDR3 sequence is 13 residues long.

J is TRBJ2-5 and V is TRBV9; 7 bases fit TRBD2. V lost 1 base and J lost 4; bases outside the gene matches: 7. This CDR3 comprises 15 residues. Germline V gene lookup returns CDR1 SGDLS and CDR2 YYNGEE. For the CDR3, the DNA is TGTGCCAGCAGCGTATTCGGAAAGCGGGGAGAGACCCAGTACTTC. It is translated as CASSVFGKRGETQYF.

This clone was detected once. A read error may produce the germline difference seen at one junction end. The chain couples TRBV5-1 to TRBJ2-6; D remains unclear. The CDR3 spans 15 residues. Germline lookup yields CDR1 SGHRS and CDR2 YFSETQ. The CDR3 region has the DNA TGCGCCAGCAACTTGGAGCGAGCTGGGGCCAACGTCCTGACTTTC. Translated, it gives CASNLERAGANVLTF.

This chain connects TRBV5-1 to TRBJ1-3; D call uncertain. V was clipped by 5 bases and J by 4 bases, with 7 bases between them. The CDR3 is 12 amino acids. Germline-derived CDR1 and CDR2 are SGHRS and YFSETQ. The CDR3 is CASRGEGNTIYF. The CDR3 DNA reads TGCGCCAGCAGAGGAGAGGGAAACACCATATATTTT. Full variable domain (missing parts from reference TRBV5-1 and TRBJ1-3): KAGVTQTPRYLIKTRGQQVTLSCSPISGHRSVSWYQQTPGQGLQFLFEYFSETQRNKGNFPGRFSGRQFSNSRSEMNVSTLELGDSALYLCASRGEGNTIYFGEGSWLTVV.

This rearrangement joins TRBV6-5 to TRBJ2-1; 8 bases match TRBD2. Germline CDR1 reads MNHEY; CDR2 reads SVGAGI. J was trimmed by 2 bases and V by 6 bases; bases with no gene match: 6. The CDR3 consists of 15 residues. CDR3: CASSRGAGAYNEQFF. The CDR3 coding sequence is TGTGCCAGCAGCCGCGGAGCGGGGGCCTACAATGAGCAGTTCTTC.

About this clone itself: At one of its ends the junction is not consistent with the germline gene, which may arise from a read error. The gene calls are TRBV7-9 and TRBJ2-2, with D maybe TRBD2 (6 bases). In germline, CDR1 is SEHNR, CDR2 FQNEAQ (reference sequence). The CDR3 runs to 16 residues. The CDR3 sequence is CASGSRDTSITRELFF. CDR3 nucleotides: TGTGCCAGCGGCTCGCGGGATACTTCTATCACCCGGGAGCTGTTTTTT.

This clone occurred a few times. This chain uses TRBV5-6 with TRBJ1-6; TRBD1 might be the D (5 bases). Germline V lookup: CDR1 SGHDT, CDR2 YYEEEE. V lost 4 bases to trimming and J lost 7 bases, with 27 bases between them. The CDR3 extends over 19 amino acids. The CDR3 reads CASSPAGGGSGGMNSPLHF. Here the CDR3 DNA reads TGTGCCAGCAGCCCGGCGGGGGGAGGGAGTGGGGGAATGAATTCACCCCTCCACTTT.

V gene TRBV20-1 combines with J gene TRBJ2-5; no clear D gene. Trimming pared 0 bases from V and 4 bases from J, leaving 3 bases between. CDR1 is DFQATT, CDR2 SNEGSKA, per germline (reference sequence). The CDR3 has 11 amino acids. The CDR3 nucleotides are TGCAGTGCTAGAGATCGAGAGACCCAGTACTTC. Its protein product is CSARDRETQYF.